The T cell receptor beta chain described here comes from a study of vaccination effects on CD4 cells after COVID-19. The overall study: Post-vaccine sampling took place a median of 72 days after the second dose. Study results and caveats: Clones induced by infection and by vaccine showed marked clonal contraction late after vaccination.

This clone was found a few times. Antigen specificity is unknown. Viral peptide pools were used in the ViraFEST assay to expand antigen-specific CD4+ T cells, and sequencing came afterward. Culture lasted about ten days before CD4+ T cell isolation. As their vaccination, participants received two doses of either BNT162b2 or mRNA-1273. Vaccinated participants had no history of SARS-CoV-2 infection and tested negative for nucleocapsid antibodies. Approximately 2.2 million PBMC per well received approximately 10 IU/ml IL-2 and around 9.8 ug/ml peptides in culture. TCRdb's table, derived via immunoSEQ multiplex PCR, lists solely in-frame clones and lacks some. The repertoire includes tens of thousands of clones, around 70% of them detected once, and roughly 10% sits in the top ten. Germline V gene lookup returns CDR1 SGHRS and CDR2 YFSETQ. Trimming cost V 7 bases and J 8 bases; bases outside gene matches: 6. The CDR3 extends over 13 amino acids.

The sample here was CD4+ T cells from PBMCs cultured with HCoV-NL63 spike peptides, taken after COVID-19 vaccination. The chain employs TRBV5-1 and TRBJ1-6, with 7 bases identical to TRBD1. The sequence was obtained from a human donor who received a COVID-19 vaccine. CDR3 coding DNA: TGCGCCAGCGCGACAGGGCTGGATTCACCCCTCCACTTT. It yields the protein CASATGLDSPLHF.